This entry lists 20 T cell receptor beta chains sequenced from one sample in a study of Ad26.COV2.S vaccination and SARS-CoV-2 variants. Produced via immunoSEQ multiplex PCR; TCRdb's table is partial and in-frame only. The sample has approximately 400,000 clones, just over 90% seen once. The sample was peripheral blood, taken after recovery from COVID-19. The receptors originated from a human donor who had recovered from COVID-19.

V and J are TRBV4-1 and TRBJ2-3; D remains ambiguous. This CDR3 spans 17 amino acids. Germline values: CDR1 MGHRA, CDR2 YSYEKL. V lost 2 bases, J lost 0 bases, and 15 bases lay in between. The DNA for the CDR3 is TGCGCCAGCAGCCAAACTGCCCGGTGGAGAAGCACAGATACGCAGTATTTT. Translation: CASSQTARWRSTDTQYF.

The J gene is TRBJ1-2, the V gene TRBV5-1; 10 bases are a match to TRBD1. The CDR3 is 16 amino acids. Germline trimming cut 4 bases from V and 4 bases from J; bases unmatched to any gene: 10. Germline CDR1 reads SGHRS; CDR2 reads YFSETQ. The CDR3 coding sequence is TGCGCCAGCAGCGTGGGTCCGGGACAGGGGATCTATGGCTACACCTTC. Translating it yields CASSVGPGQGIYGYTF.

The V and J genes are TRBV9 and TRBJ1-3; no clear D. CDR1 SGDLS and CDR2 YYNGEE come from the germline V gene. V lost 0 bases and J 6 bases, leaving 10 bases between the germline ends. The CDR3 runs 14 residues. The CDR3 loop is CASSVGAPTNTIYF. CDR3 DNA: TGTGCCAGCAGCGTAGGAGCCCCGACAAACACCATATATTTT.

V is TRBV7-2 and J is TRBJ2-1, with D possibly being TRBD2 (6 bases). V lost 5 bases and J lost 4, with 21 bases in between. This CDR3 has 17 residues. In germline, CDR1 is SGHTA, CDR2 FQGNSA. The CDR3 DNA sequence: TGTGCCAGCAGCCCAGGGACCGGGGGTGTATCGTACAATGAGCAGTTCTTC. As protein: CASSPGTGGVSYNEQFF.

V gene TRBV19 combines with J gene TRBJ1-5, with a possible D match to TRBD1 (6 bases). Germline loops: CDR1 LNHDA, CDR2 SQIVND (reference sequence). CDR3 length equals 16 residues. V dropped 5 bases and J dropped 4 bases, with 18 bases sitting between them. The CDR3: CASSWGQGLPNQPQHF. The CDR3 coding sequence is TGTGCCAGTAGTTGGGGGCAGGGGTTGCCAAATCAGCCCCAGCATTTT.

This chain connects TRBV9 to TRBJ1-2; 8 bases align to TRBD1. CDR1 and CDR2 (germline): SGDLS, YYNGEE. The CDR3 is 15 amino acids. The trim removed 4 bases at V and 8 bases at J, leaving 13 bases unmatched. The CDR3 region is CASSFRTGRGQGYTF. CDR3 DNA sequence: TGTGCCAGCAGCTTTAGGACAGGGCGGGGTCAGGGCTACACCTTC.

The chain carries TRBV19 and TRBJ2-7; D is undetermined. CDR1 LNHDA and CDR2 SQIVND come from the germline V gene (reference sequence). This CDR3 has 14 amino acids. Trimming removed 5 bases at V and 9 bases at J, with 20 bases between. CDR3 in DNA: TGTGCCAGTAGTTTATCGGCACTACCAGCAGCGCAGTACTTC. Its protein product is CASSLSALPAAQYF. The complete variable domain, with remaining parts taken from reference TRBV19 and TRBJ2-7, reads DGGITQSPKYLFRKEGQNVTLSCEQNLNHDAMYWYRQDPGQGLRLIYYSQIVNDFQKGDIAEGYSVSREKKESFPLTVTSAQKNPTAFYLCASSLSALPAAQYFGPGTRLTVT.

The chain is built from TRBV24-1 and TRBJ2-2; D call uncertain. From germline, CDR1 is KGHDR and CDR2 SFDVKD. V lost 9 bases and J lost 8, with 15 bases in between. The CDR3 has 13 residues. The CDR3 protein is CATRLGGNGELFF. The CDR3 region has the DNA TGTGCCACCCGGTTGGGTGGCAATGGGGAGCTGTTTTTT.

The V gene is TRBV5-5, the J gene TRBJ2-7, with 7 bases lining up with TRBD1. V lost 4 bases to trimming and J lost 5 bases; unmatched junction nucleotides: 12. The germline CDR1 and CDR2 sequences are SGHKS and YYEKEE (reference sequence). This CDR3 comprises 15 residues. For the CDR3, the DNA is TGTGCCAGCAGCCTGAGGACAGGAATAATCGACGAGCAGTACTTC. Its protein product is CASSLRTGIIDEQYF.

The chain employs TRBV20-1 and TRBJ2-1, with D perhaps matching TRBD2 (5 bases). The CDR3 runs to 11 residues. Looked up from germline, CDR1 is DFQATT and CDR2 is SNEGSKA (reference sequence). As DNA, the CDR3 is TGCACGGCGGGCTTGGGGAATGAGCAGTTCTTC. Translation gives CTAGLGNEQFF.

The chain links TRBV5-3 to TRBJ1-5, with 8 bases identical to TRBD1. TRBV5-3 is given ORF status, its function remaining uncertain. Unmatched junction bases numbered 11, after V lost 9 bases and J lost 3 bases. The CDR3 spans 15 residues. The CDR3 DNA reads TGTGCCAACCAACTTACGGGACAGGCCAATCAGCCCCAGCATTTT. Translated, it gives CANQLTGQANQPQHF.

V gene TRBV19 combines with J gene TRBJ2-7; D is undetermined. Germline CDR1 is LNHDA and CDR2 is SQIVND (reference sequence). This CDR3 is built from 13 residues. Between the trimmed V and J ends, which lost 6 bases and 4 bases, there was a span of 13 bases. CDR3 DNA sequence: TGTGCCAGTAGCCCGGGCCACTTATACGAGCAGTACTTC. Protein sequence: CASSPGHLYEQYF.

J is TRBJ2-7 and V is TRBV12-5; 8 bases are shared with TRBD2. CDR1 and CDR2 from the germline V gene are LGHNT and FRNRAP. V shed 3 bases and J 3 bases; nucleotides not matched to a gene: 7. The CDR3 totals 15 residues. In DNA, the CDR3 is TGTGCTAGTGGTTTCCCCGGGACTAGAGACTACGAGCAGTACTTC. This translates into CASGFPGTRDYEQYF.

This chain uses TRBV4-1 with TRBJ1-1; D may be TRBD1 (5 bases). CDR3 length equals 12 residues. Germline V gene sequence: CDR1 MGHRA, CDR2 YSYEKL. Trimming stripped 8 bases from V and 1 base from J, with 8 bases between. In DNA form, the CDR3 reads TGCGCCAGCGGGACCGGGAACACTGAAGCTTTCTTT. Protein sequence: CASGTGNTEAFF.

The chain joins TRBV5-6 to TRBJ2-2, with 9 bases that match TRBD1. With 4 bases clipped from V and 4 bases from J, the junction kept 5 bases outside the gene matches. This CDR3 is 15 amino acids long. Germline V gives CDR1 SGHDT, CDR2 YYEEEE. Here the CDR3 reads CASSVGDRATGELFF. The CDR3 nucleotides read TGTGCCAGCAGCGTGGGGGACAGGGCCACCGGGGAGCTGTTTTTT.

The rearrangement joins TRBV5-8 to TRBJ1-6, with D possibly TRBD1 on 5 matching bases. Trimming pared 4 bases from V and 0 bases from J, leaving 14 bases between. Germline CDR1 is SGHTS and CDR2 is YDEGEE. CDR3 length: 17 residues. CDR3 nucleotide sequence: TGTGCCAGCAGCGGGGGAGGGAGTCCCTCCTATAATTCACCCCTCCACTTT. This sequence encodes CASSGGGSPSYNSPLHF.

The V gene is TRBV5-4, the J gene TRBJ1-6, with TRBD1 as a possible D gene (5 bases). Trimming stripped 2 bases from V and 10 bases from J, with 16 bases between. From germline, CDR1 is SGHNT and CDR2 YYREEE (reference sequence). CDR3 length: 15 amino acids. CDR3 DNA: TGTGCCAGCAGCTTAAGAACGGGGGGGGAGTCACCCCTCCACTTT. It is translated as CASSLRTGGESPLHF. Looking up the rest from reference TRBV5-4 and TRBJ1-6 gives the full variable domain: ETGVTQSPTHLIKTRGQQVTLRCSSQSGHNTVSWYQQALGQGPQFIFQYYREEENGRGNFPPRFSGLQFPNYSSELNVNALELDDSALYLCASSLRTGGESPLHFGNGTRLTVT.

The rearrangement joins TRBV7-9 to TRBJ1-2; D not certain. Trimming left V 3 bases short and J 0 bases short, with 11 bases between. The CDR3 extends over 15 amino acids. CDR1 is SEHNR, CDR2 FQNEAQ, per germline (reference sequence). The DNA for the CDR3 is TGTGCCAGCAGCTTCGTACGGGGTCCTAACTATGGCTACACCTTC. This translates into CASSFVRGPNYGYTF.

J is TRBJ1-5 and V is TRBV6-2 or TRBV6-3; D is unclear. The CDR3 is made up of 15 amino acids. Germline V gene lookup returns CDR1 MNHEY and CDR2 SVGEGT. The ends were cut back, 2 bases at V and 4 bases at J, with 12 bases in the middle. The CDR3 sequence is CASSYPALENQPQHF. DNA of the CDR3: TGTGCCAGCAGTTACCCCGCCTTGGAGAATCAGCCCCAGCATTTT.

The V and J genes are TRBV9 and TRBJ1-1; the match to TRBD1 covers 8 bases. Trimming at V came to 4 bases and at J to 4 bases, leaving 3 bases not matched to a gene. The CDR3 has 13 residues. The germline CDR1 and CDR2 sequences are SGDLS and YYNGEE. The chain's CDR3 is CASSLTGGTEAFF. In DNA, the CDR3 is TGTGCCAGCAGCCTCACAGGGGGCACTGAAGCTTTCTTT.